The T cell receptor (beta chain) under discussion was sequenced for a study of T-cell reconstitution after alpha-beta-depleted transplantation in children. Study conclusions and caveats: The study traced high day-60 TCRbeta diversity in some patients to surviving recipient T cells and thymic progenitors. After one year, T-cell counts and TCRbeta diversity mostly came from new T cells.

The CDR3 totals 15 residues. Trimming left V 5 bases short and J 4 bases short, with 17 bases between. This sample's TCRbeta library carried unique molecular identifier barcodes. TCRdb reprocessed the PCR reads with MiXCR, giving one entry per CDR3 protein. In the table there are hundreds of thousands of distinct CDR3 sequences, 10% to 15% of which are singletons. This clonotype was seen repeatedly, ten times or more. Its specificity is not known. The specimen was PBMCs, mostly from graft donor cells, collected 360 days after TCRalphabeta/CD19-depleted stem cell transplant. This clonotype was sampled from a male patient between 10 and 17 years old who had a stem cell transplant for acute myeloid leukemia, so the T cells may come from the graft donor. The chain recombines TRBV12-3 or TRBV12-4 with TRBJ1-2; D perhaps matches TRBD1 (6 bases). Here the CDR3 reads CASSKQGIRVYGYTF. The DNA of the CDR3 is TGTGCCAGCAGTAAACAGGGCATCAGGGTCTATGGCTACACCTTC.